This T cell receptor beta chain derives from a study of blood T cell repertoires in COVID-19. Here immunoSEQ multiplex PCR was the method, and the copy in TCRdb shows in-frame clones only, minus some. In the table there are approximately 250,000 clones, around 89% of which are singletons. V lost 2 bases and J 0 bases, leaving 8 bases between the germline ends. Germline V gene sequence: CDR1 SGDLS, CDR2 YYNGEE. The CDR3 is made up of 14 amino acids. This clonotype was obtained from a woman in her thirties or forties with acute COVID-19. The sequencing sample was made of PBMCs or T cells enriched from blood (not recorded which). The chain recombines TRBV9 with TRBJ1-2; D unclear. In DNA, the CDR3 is TGTGCCAGCAGCGTTTCCGAGGCTAACTATGGCTACACCTTC. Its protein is CASSVSEANYGYTF.